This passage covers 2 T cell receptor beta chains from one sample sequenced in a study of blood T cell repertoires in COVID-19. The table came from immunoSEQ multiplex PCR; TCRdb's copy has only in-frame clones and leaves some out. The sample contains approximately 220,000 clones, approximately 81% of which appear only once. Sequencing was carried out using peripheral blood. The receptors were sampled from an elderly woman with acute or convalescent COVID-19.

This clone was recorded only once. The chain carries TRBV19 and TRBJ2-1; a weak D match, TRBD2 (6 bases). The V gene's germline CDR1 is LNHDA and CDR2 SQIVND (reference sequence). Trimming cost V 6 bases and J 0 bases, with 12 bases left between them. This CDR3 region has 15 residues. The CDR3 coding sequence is TGTGCCAGTAGAGACCGGGAGAGCTCCTACAATGAGCAGTTCTTC. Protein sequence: CASRDRESSYNEQFF.

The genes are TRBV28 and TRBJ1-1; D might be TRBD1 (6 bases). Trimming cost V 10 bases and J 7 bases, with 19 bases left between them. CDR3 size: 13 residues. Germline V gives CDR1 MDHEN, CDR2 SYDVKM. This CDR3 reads CATTDSLGGEAFF. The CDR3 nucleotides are TGTGCCACTACGGACAGTCTAGGCGGTGAAGCTTTCTTT. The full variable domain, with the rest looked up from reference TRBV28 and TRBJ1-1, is DVKVTQSSRYLVKRTGEKVFLECVQDMDHENMFWYRQDPGLGLRLIYFSYDVKMKEKGDIPEGYSVSREKKERFSLILESASTNQTSMYLCATTDSLGGEAFFGQGTRLTVV.